This T cell receptor beta chain was retrieved from a study of T cells in tumors after PD-1 blockade. Study at large: A subset received ongoing vismodegib 150 mg daily alongside anti-PD-1 therapy.

Findings and limits, study-wide: Some novel exhausted tumor clones appeared in pre-treatment blood, suggesting peripheral recruitment.

Template: tumor biopsy or peripheral blood genomic DNA, about 600-6,004 ng per sample. In the case of this clone: Its antigen is as yet unknown.

The table came from immunoSEQ multiplex PCR; TCRdb's copy has only in-frame clones and leaves some out. The sample records about 59,000 clones, about 80% being singletons. The sequence was collected from a human donor with basal cell carcinoma. The sequenced sample was PBMCs, obtained before anti-PD-1 treatment.

This CDR3 is CASSAKTGTPSEAFF. For the CDR3, the DNA is TGTGCCAGCAGCGCCAAGACAGGGACCCCCTCTGAAGCTTTCTTT. The chain combines TRBV5-4 with TRBJ1-1; 7 bases map to TRBD1. Germline lookup yields CDR1 SGHNT and CDR2 YYREEE (reference sequence). Trimming cost V 4 bases and J 6 bases; bases outside gene matches: 12. CDR3 length: 15 residues.